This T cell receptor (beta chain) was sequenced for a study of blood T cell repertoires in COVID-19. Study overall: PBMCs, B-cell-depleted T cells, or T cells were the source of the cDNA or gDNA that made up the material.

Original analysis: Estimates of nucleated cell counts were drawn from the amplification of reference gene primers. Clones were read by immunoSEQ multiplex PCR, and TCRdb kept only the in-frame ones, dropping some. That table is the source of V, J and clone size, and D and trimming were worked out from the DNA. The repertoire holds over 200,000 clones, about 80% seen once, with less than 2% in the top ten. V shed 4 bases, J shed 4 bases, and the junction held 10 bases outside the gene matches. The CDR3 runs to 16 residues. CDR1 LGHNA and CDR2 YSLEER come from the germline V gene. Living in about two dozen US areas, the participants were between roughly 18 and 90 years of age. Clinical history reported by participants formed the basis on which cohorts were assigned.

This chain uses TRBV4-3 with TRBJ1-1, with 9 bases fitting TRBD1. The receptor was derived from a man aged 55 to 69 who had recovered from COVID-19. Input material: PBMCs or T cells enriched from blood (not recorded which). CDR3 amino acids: CASSRGQGKGGTEAFF. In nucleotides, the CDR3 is TGCGCCAGCAGCCGCGGACAGGGGAAGGGGGGCACTGAAGCTTTCTTT.